This T cell receptor (beta chain) was sequenced during a study of OX40 agonist ivuxolimab in advanced cancers. General notes on the study: Ivuxolimab, which targeted the costimulatory receptor OX40 (CD134), was an agonistic, fully human IgG2 monoclonal antibody. Intravenous ivuxolimab was administered to patients every 2 weeks at six dose levels: 0.01, 0.1, 0.3, 1.5, 3 and 10 mg/kg. Of the 50 to 55 dose-escalation patients, hepatocellular carcinoma was present in about 20, melanoma in roughly 15, renal cell carcinoma in 9 and head and neck cancer in 9. In the dose-escalation cohort, about four fifths of patients were male, and the mean age was roughly 60 years with a range of roughly 20 to 80. Prior anti-PD-1, anti-PD-L1 or anti-CTLA-4 therapy was permitted, and 30% to 50% of dose-escalation patients had received checkpoint inhibitors. Partial responses occurred in three dose-escalation patients, of whom one had hepatocellular carcinoma and two had cutaneous melanoma. Peripheral TCRbeta sequencing aimed to test whether ivuxolimab altered TCR sequence diversity and caused clonal T-cell expansion. The paper describes the monotherapy dose-escalation part (N of about 50 patients) of the phase I trial of ivuxolimab.

General study outcomes and caveats: At doses of 0.1 to 3.0 mg/kg, clonal expansion of both CD4+ and CD8+ blood T cells was observed from baseline to week 6. Which antigens the clonally expanded peripheral T cells were specific for was not determined. In the 0.1-3.0 mg/kg groups, partial responders were among the patients with the lowest normalized peripheral clonal expansion, particularly in CD8+ T cells. Low levels of normalized T-cell clonal expansion were also shown by some nonresponding patients. After ivuxolimab, expanded clones were on average more numerous among CD8+ T cells than among CD4+ T cells.

The trial excluded patients who had a history of autoimmune disease or who were on systemic immunosuppression. Peripheral blood for TCR sequencing was collected from all dose cohorts at baseline, on cycle 4 day 1, and on cycle 7 day 1. Samples were obtained from an open-label, multicenter, first-in-human phase I dose-escalation trial of ivuxolimab. Adults with locally advanced or metastatic head and neck squamous cell, hepatocellular, melanoma or renal cell carcinoma were enrolled in the trial. Before TCR sequencing, CD4+ T cells and CD8+ T cells from peripheral blood were sorted into separate populations. For sequencing of the TCRbeta CDR3 region, genomic DNA was extracted from the sorted cells. The immunoSEQ Assay was used for sequencing of TCRbeta CDR3 regions. The table comes from immuneACCESS by way of TCRdb, which keeps in-frame sequences with V and J called. Part of the clones is missing from these tables; in studies checked, under half for an unresolved V gene and the rest for unknown reasons. Here the sample has 45,000 to 50,000 clones; 81% occur a single time. The top ten clones comprise about 7.2% of the sample.

Taken from the germline V gene, the CDR1 and CDR2 loops are SGHRS and YFSETQ. Germline trimming amounts to 6 bases on V and 3 bases on J, with 11 as the count of junction bases outside the gene matches. There are 16 amino acids in the CDR3, from cysteine to phenylalanine inclusive. CDR3 DNA only is kept here, 48 bases in frame from base 1. As to this clone: This receptor's antigen is unknown. Per-nucleotide qualities are absent, and no much larger clonotype sits a single base away.

This clonotype was obtained from an adult with an advanced solid tumor such as melanoma, head and neck, liver or kidney cancer. Sample: CD4+ or CD8+ T cells sorted from blood, taken in a trial of the OX40 agonist ivuxolimab. The chain joins TRBV5-1 to TRBJ2-3; 9 central nucleotides agree with TRBD2. CDR3 reads: CASTLETSGTTDTQYF. Read as DNA, the sequence is TGCGCCAGCACCCTAGAGACTAGCGGTACGACAGATACGCAGTATTTT.